This T cell receptor (beta chain) was documented in a study of blood T cell repertoires in COVID-19. About the research overall: Samples came from the United States, Italy and Spain, spanning acute and convalescent COVID-19.

Original analysis: It was from reference gene primer amplification that nucleated cell counts were estimated. Measured with immunoSEQ multiplex PCR; TCRdb has only the in-frame clones, and not every one. The V and J calls and clone size are taken from that table; D and trimming were inferred from the DNA. The table includes fewer than 300,000 clones, less than 85% detected once. The CDR3 is 13 residues long. CDR1 and CDR2 (germline): KGHDR, SFDVKD. V lost 4 bases and J lost 4; bases outside the gene matches: 2. This TCR was recovered from a woman under 30 with acute or convalescent COVID-19. V usage is TRBV24-1 and J usage is TRBJ2-5; 7 bases align to TRBD2. The sequenced sample consisted of peripheral blood. As DNA, the CDR3 is TGTGCCACCAGTGAAGCGGGACGAGAGACCCAGTACTTC. Protein sequence: CATSEAGRETQYF.